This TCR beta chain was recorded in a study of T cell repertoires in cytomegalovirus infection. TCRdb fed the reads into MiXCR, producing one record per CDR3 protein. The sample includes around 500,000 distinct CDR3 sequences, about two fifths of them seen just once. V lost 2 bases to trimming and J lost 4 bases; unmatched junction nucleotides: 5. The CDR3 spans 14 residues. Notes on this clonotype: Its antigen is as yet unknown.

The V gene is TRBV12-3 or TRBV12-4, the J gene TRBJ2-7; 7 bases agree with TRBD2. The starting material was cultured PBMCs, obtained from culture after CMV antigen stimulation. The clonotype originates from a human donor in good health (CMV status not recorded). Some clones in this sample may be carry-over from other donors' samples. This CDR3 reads CASSLRGGVYEQYF. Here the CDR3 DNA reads TGTGCCAGCAGTTTACGCGGGGGTGTGTACGAGCAGTACTTC.